The 10 T cell receptor beta chains listed next were all sequenced from one sample in a study of T cell responses to AZD1222 COVID-19 vaccine. Sequenced by immunoSEQ multiplex PCR; TCRdb stores in-frame clones only, minus some. The data show over 100,000 clones, roughly 90% seen once. This specimen consisted of peripheral blood, obtained on day 0 of AZD1222 vaccination. These receptors came from an adult in good health.

The CDR3 here is CASSLGGGLNTEAFF. CDR3 DNA sequence: TGTGCCAGCAGTTTAGGAGGCGGCTTGAACACTGAAGCTTTCTTT. The chain joins TRBV6-2 or TRBV6-3 to TRBJ1-1; no reliable D call. This CDR3 comprises 15 residues. Germline V gene data show CDR1 as MNHEY and CDR2 as SVGEGT. Trimming took 4 bases from V and 0 from J, leaving 12 bases between them.

This clone was seen more than once but under ten times. The rearrangement uses TRBV21-1 and TRBJ2-7; the table's TRBD2 call for D was not verified on the DNA. TRBV21-1 is a pseudogene segment. The CDR3 loop spans 14 amino acids. CDR3 coding DNA: TGTGCCAGCAGCAAAAGGGGACTAGCGGGGGAGCAGTACTTC. This encodes CASSKRGLAGEQYF.

There are a few counts of this clone. The V gene is TRBV27, the J gene TRBJ1-6; D is uncertain. This CDR3 comprises 14 residues. Germline V gives CDR1 MNHEY, CDR2 SMNVEV (reference sequence). V shed 2 bases and J shed 5 bases, with 7 bases lying between them. CDR3 residues: CASSLNRNNSPLHF. The CDR3 DNA follows: TGTGCCAGCAGTTTAAATCGGAATAATTCACCCCTCCACTTT.

As DNA, the CDR3 is TGCGCCAGCAGCTTGGTCCCGAACAATGAGCAGTTCTTC. It codes for CASSLVPNNEQFF. The chain links TRBV5-1 to TRBJ2-1; no firm D call. The length of the CDR3 is 13 residues. V was trimmed by 0 bases and J by 5 bases, leaving 6 bases between them. Germline assignment: CDR1 SGHRS and CDR2 YFSETQ.

The genes are TRBV5-4 and TRBJ2-1, with 8 bases lining up with TRBD1. With V trimmed by 3 bases and J by 0 bases, 8 bases remained unmatched. CDR1 and CDR2 from the germline V gene are SGHNT and YYREEE (reference sequence). This CDR3 comprises 17 residues. The CDR3 spells CASSWEQGDSSYNEQFF. In DNA, the CDR3 is TGTGCCAGCAGCTGGGAACAGGGGGATAGCTCCTACAATGAGCAGTTCTTC.

The rearrangement joins TRBV28 to TRBJ2-3, with 10 bases that match TRBD2. After removal of 6 bases from V and 7 bases from J, the junction contained 7 bases not matched to a gene. CDR3 size: 14 residues. The germline CDR1 and CDR2 sequences are MDHEN and SYDVKM. This chain's CDR3 is CASRGAGGIYTQYF. The DNA for the CDR3 is TGTGCCAGCAGGGGAGCGGGAGGGATCTATACGCAGTATTTT. Based on the CDR3 plus reference TRBV28 and TRBJ2-3, the full variable domain is DVKVTQSSRYLVKRTGEKVFLECVQDMDHENMFWYRQDPGLGLRLIYFSYDVKMKEKGDIPEGYSVSREKKERFSLILESASTNQTSMYLCASRGAGGIYTQYFGPGTRLTVL.

The chain couples TRBV6-5 to TRBJ1-4, with D tentatively TRBD1 (5 bases). The germline CDR1 and CDR2 sequences are MNHEY and SVGAGI. V lost 10 bases to trimming and J lost 2 bases, with 17 bases between them. The CDR3 sequence is 15 residues long. The CDR3 DNA is TGTGCCACTCGGCATTCAGGGCATACTAATGAAAAACTGTTTTTT. Translated, it gives CATRHSGHTNEKLFF.

Worth noting for this clone: The junction shows a germline mismatch at one end, possibly a read error. The chain is built from TRBV3-1 (or the pseudogene TRBV3-2) and TRBJ1-4, with TRBD1 matching 9 bases. Germline V lookup: CDR1 LGHDT, CDR2 YNNKEL (reference sequence). The CDR3 covers 12 residues. CDR3 DNA sequence: TGTGCCAGCAGCCAGGGGGACAGGGCCTTCCTTTTT. It specifies CASSQGDRAFLF.

The chain employs TRBV2 and TRBJ1-2; D unresolved. CDR3 size: 13 residues. V was pared by 4 bases and J by 1 base, with 7 bases between. Per germline, CDR1 SNHLY and CDR2 FYNNEI. Written as DNA, the CDR3 is TGTGCCAGCAGTGCGGACGGTAACTATGGCTACACCTTC. It is translated as CASSADGNYGYTF.

This clone was observed once. The V gene is TRBV7-2, the J gene TRBJ2-5; 11 bases are a match to TRBD2. The CDR3 is 19 residues long. After removal of 4 bases from V and 2 bases from J, the junction contained 15 bases not matched to a gene. Germline-derived CDR1 and CDR2 are SGHTA and FQGNSA. The CDR3 protein is CASSSDSGGAFTRQETQYF. The CDR3 bases are TGTGCCAGCAGCTCGGATAGCGGGGGGGCATTTACACGGCAAGAGACCCAGTACTTC.